The clone carrying this TCR beta chain has only a few counts. This sample stems from a study of identical twins. Each CDR3 protein gets one entry after TCRdb re-called the 5' RACE reads with MiXCR. The sample includes hundreds of thousands of distinct CDR3 sequences, around a sixth of them seen just once. This same sample was also taken into another study, of T cells expressing NK-cell markers. As that study records: Topping the CD3+CD56-NKG2C+ fraction as well were these clonotypes, in a handful of donors.

The sample comprised PBMCs. The source of this sequence is a woman between 18 and 29 years old in good health.

DNA of the CDR3: TGTGCCAGCTCACCACCGTATCCCGACGGCACAGATACGCAGTATTTT. Translated, it gives CASSPPYPDGTDTQYF. The V and J genes are TRBV18 and TRBJ2-3; no firm D call. The CDR3 is 16 amino acids. Trimming took off 0 bases at V and 1 base at J, with 11 bases between the two ends. Germline V gene sequence: CDR1 KGHSH, CDR2 LQKENI.